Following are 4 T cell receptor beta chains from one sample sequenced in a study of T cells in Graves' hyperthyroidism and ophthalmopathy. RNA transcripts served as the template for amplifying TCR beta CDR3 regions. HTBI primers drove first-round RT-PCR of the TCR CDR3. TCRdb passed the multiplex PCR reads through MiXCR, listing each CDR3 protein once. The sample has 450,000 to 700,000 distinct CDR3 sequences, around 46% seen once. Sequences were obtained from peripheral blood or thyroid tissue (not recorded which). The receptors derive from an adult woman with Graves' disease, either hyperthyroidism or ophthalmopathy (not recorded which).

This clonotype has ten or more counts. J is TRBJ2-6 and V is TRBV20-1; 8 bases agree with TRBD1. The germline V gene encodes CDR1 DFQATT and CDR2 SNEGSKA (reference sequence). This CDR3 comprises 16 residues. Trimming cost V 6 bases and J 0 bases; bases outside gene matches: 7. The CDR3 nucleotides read TGCAGTGCAACGACAGGGGACCGCTCTGGGGCCAACGTCCTGACTTTC. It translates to CSATTGDRSGANVLTF.

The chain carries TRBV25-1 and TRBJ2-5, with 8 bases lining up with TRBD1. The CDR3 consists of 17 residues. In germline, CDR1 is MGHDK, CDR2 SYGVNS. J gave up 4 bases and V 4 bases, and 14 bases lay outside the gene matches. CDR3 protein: CASSAREGPRGRETQYF. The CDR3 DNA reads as TGTGCCAGCAGTGCAAGAGAGGGGCCCAGGGGGCGAGAGACCCAGTACTTC.

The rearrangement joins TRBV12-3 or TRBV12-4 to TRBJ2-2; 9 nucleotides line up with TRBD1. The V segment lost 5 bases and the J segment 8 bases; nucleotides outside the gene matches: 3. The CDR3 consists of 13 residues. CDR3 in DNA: TGTGCCAGCAGTACCGGGACAGGGGGGGAGCTGTTTTTT. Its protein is CASSTGTGGELFF.

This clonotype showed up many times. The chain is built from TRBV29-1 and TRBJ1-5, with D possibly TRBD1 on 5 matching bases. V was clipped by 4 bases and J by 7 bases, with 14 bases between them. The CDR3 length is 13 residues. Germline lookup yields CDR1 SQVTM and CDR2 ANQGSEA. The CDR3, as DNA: TGCAGCGTTGGTAGGGGCCTAGGGCAGCCCCAGCATTTT. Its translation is CSVGRGLGQPQHF.